A selection of T cell receptor beta chains follows, all from one sample in a study of cytomegalovirus exposure and HLA in healthy donors. The repertoire was sequenced with immunoSEQ multiplex PCR; TCRdb's copy has only in-frame clones and lacks some. Here the sample spans approximately 190,000 clones, 84% being singletons. The sequenced material came from PBMCs. The receptors were gathered from a boy younger than 18 in good health and CMV-seronegative. Each CDR3 is given with its conserved first and last residue.

J gene,V gene,CDR3 protein
TRBJ2-1,TRBV9,CASSGNEQFF
TRBJ2-4,TRBV11-2,CASSLGPRRSGGPDIQYF
TRBJ2-7,TRBV5-5,CASSSPGSYEQYF
TRBJ2-7,TRBV5-1,CASSEDGSPYEQYF
TRBJ1-1,TRBV9,CASSGRDSMNTEAFF
TRBJ2-1,TRBV5-4,CASSLELAASYNEQFF
TRBJ2-1,TRBV5-1,CASSRDRGIYNEQFF
TRBJ1-3,TRBV27,CASSPRTVSSGNTIYF
TRBJ1-2,TRBV27,CASSLGTGFGNGYTF
TRBJ2-7,TRBV30,CAWSALGHTYEQYF
TRBJ1-2,TRBV4-3,CASSQGGFYGYTF
TRBJ1-2,TRBV5-1,CASSLEIQGQKGYTF
TRBJ2-7,TRBV5-4,CASSRGTSFHEQYF
TRBJ1-1,TRBV5-4,CASSSMKPGTLLTEAFF
TRBJ2-1,TRBV5-1,CASSHPTGGNEQFF
TRBJ2-7,TRBV15,CATSRQGANYEQYF
TRBJ2-1,TRBV19,CASSAGLINEQFF
TRBJ2-7,TRBV10-3,CAISSAYEQYF
TRBJ1-2,TRBV29-1,CSVEALGRAQGGYTF
TRBJ1-4,TRBV9,CASSPRTDNEKLFF
TRBJ2-1,TRBV7-3,CASSPGTSGGNEQFF